The 22 T cell receptor beta chains below come from one sample, sequenced in a study of cytomegalovirus exposure and HLA in healthy donors (dated by TCRdb to 2015 to 2018). Libraries were prepared through the immunoSEQ multiplex PCR assay. As stored in TCRdb, this immuneACCESS dataset retains in-frame rearrangements with V and J assigned. A fraction of the clones does not appear; measured against another copy, unresolved V genes explain less than half of the discrepancy, and the remainder lacks a known reason. The table for this sample lists approximately 99,000 clones; under 97% of them were counted only once. The ten biggest clones cover 0.67% of the sample. Material for sequencing was PBMCs. All receptors come from a woman in her late teens or twenties in good health and CMV-seronegative.

The V gene is TRBV6-5, the J gene TRBJ2-2, with D unresolved. V was cut by 8 bases and J by 0 bases, with 7 bases left in between. The germline gives CDR1 MNHEY, CDR2 SVGAGI. The CDR3 is 13 residues long. CDR3 in amino acids: CASCQANTGELFF. The CDR3 coding sequence is TGTGCCAGCTGCCAGGCGAACACCGGGGAGCTGTTTTTT.

The chain employs TRBV6-6 and TRBJ2-1; the match to TRBD2 covers 8 bases. V lost 6 bases, J lost 7 bases, and 14 bases stayed unmatched. CDR3 length: 16 residues. Germline CDR1 and CDR2: MNHNY and SVGAGI (reference sequence). The CDR3, as DNA: TGTGCCAGCAGCCACACCCTCGGGGGGGCCGGGAATGAGCAGTTCTTC. Its translation: CASSHTLGGAGNEQFF.

The count of this clone is one. The chain is built from TRBV14 and TRBJ1-1; D gene unclear. CDR1 and CDR2 (germline): SGHDN, FVKESK. V lost 1 base, J lost 8 bases, and 11 bases lay in between. This CDR3 spans 13 amino acids. CDR3 sequence (DNA): TGTGCCAGCAGCCAAGGAAACAGCAGAGAAGCTTTCTTT. Translating gives CASSQGNSREAFF.

The chain couples TRBV27 to TRBJ1-4; unclear D gene. Looked up from germline, CDR1 is MNHEY and CDR2 is SMNVEV (reference sequence). There are 11 residues in the CDR3. V lost 6 bases and J lost 5, with 4 bases in between. DNA of the CDR3: TGTGCCAGCAGGTCAAATGAAAAACTGTTTTTT. Protein: CASRSNEKLFF.

The V and J genes are TRBV5-4 and TRBJ2-1; 11 bases map to TRBD2. The CDR3 runs 18 residues. Losses at the gene ends were 1 base for V and 2 bases for J; bases not matched to a gene: 8. CDR1 and CDR2 (germline): SGHNT, YYREEE (reference sequence). The CDR3 spells CASSLRLAGGRTYNEQFF. Written as DNA, the CDR3 is TGTGCCAGCAGCTTGAGGCTAGCGGGGGGTCGGACCTACAATGAGCAGTTCTTC.

The V call is TRBV9, the J call TRBJ1-1; tentatively, D is TRBD1 (5 bases). The ends were cut back, 0 bases at V and 3 bases at J, with 15 bases in the middle. Per the germline V gene, CDR1 is SGDLS and CDR2 is YYNGEE. This CDR3 has 16 residues. The DNA for the CDR3 is TGTGCCAGCAGCGTAGACTGGGGGGACGGGGACACTGAAGCTTTCTTT. Its protein product is CASSVDWGDGDTEAFF.

The V gene is TRBV6-1, the J gene TRBJ1-4; 8 bases line up with TRBD1. This CDR3 spans 15 amino acids. V lost 1 base and J lost 6; bases outside the gene matches: 4. Germline CDR1 is MNHNS and CDR2 is SASEGT. The CDR3 here is CASSEGTGRDEKLFF. CDR3 nucleotides: TGTGCCAGCAGTGAAGGGACAGGGAGGGATGAAAAACTGTTTTTT.

This clone is a singleton in its sample. V and J are TRBV4-1 and TRBJ2-1; D is undetermined. The V gene's germline CDR1 is MGHRA and CDR2 YSYEKL. The length of the CDR3 is 13 residues. V was cut by 1 base and J by 7 bases, with 8 bases left in between. CDR3 amino acids: CASSQVSLNEQFF. CDR3 nucleotide sequence: TGCGCCAGCAGCCAAGTGAGTTTAAATGAGCAGTTCTTC.

This chain joins TRBV5-1 and TRBJ2-5, with TRBD2 matching 8 bases. Trimming at V came to 4 bases and at J to 5 bases, leaving 4 bases not matched to a gene. CDR1 is SGHRS and CDR2 is YFSETQ in the germline V gene. This CDR3 comprises 13 residues. The CDR3 spells CASSTGGAETQYF. For the CDR3, the DNA is TGCGCCAGCAGCACCGGGGGGGCCGAGACCCAGTACTTC.

The chain uses TRBV7-2 and TRBJ2-3, with D unresolved. Germline CDR1 is SGHTA and CDR2 is FQGNSA. The CDR3 length is 11 residues. V lost 7 bases and J 2 bases, leaving 4 bases between the germline ends. The CDR3 reads CASTITDTQYF. Written as DNA, the CDR3 is TGTGCCAGCACAATCACAGATACGCAGTATTTT. Full variable domain (outside the CDR3, taken from reference TRBV7-2 and TRBJ2-3): GAGVSQSPSNKVTEKGKDVELRCDPISGHTALYWYRQSLGQGLEFLIYFQGNSAPDKSGLPSDRFSAERTGGSVSTLTIQRTQQEDSAVYLCASTITDTQYFGPGTRLTVL.

CDR3 in DNA: TGTGCCAGTAGTATACGCGGGGACAGGGGTCCCCTCCCAAATCGAAACATTCAGTACTTC. Translation gives CASSIRGDRGPLPNRNIQYF. The chain links TRBV19 to TRBJ2-4, with TRBD1 matching 10 bases. Germline V gene data show CDR1 as LNHDA and CDR2 as SQIVND (reference sequence). CDR3 length: 20 amino acids. Losses at the gene ends were 2 bases for V and 6 bases for J; bases not matched to a gene: 19.

This clone was observed once. The rearrangement joins TRBV28 to TRBJ2-7; 7 bases fit TRBD1. J gave up 2 bases and V 9 bases, and 4 bases lay outside the gene matches. Germline V CDR1 and CDR2: MDHEN, SYDVKM. The CDR3 spans 12 residues. CDR3 nucleotide sequence: TGTGCCAGTAAACAGGGGCCCTACGAGCAGTACTTC. Protein product: CASKQGPYEQYF.

This clone was observed a single time. The chain couples TRBV6-5 to TRBJ2-1, with TRBD1 identical over 7 bases. The V gene end was trimmed by 6 bases and the J gene end by 6 bases; junction bases not matched to a gene: 11. The germline V gene has CDR1 MNHEY and CDR2 SVGAGI. This CDR3 comprises 15 residues. CDR3 amino acids: CASSFRGRLGNEQFF. CDR3 sequence (DNA): TGTGCCAGCAGCTTTAGGGGGCGCCTTGGCAATGAGCAGTTCTTC.

The chain recombines TRBV15 with TRBJ2-7; D might be TRBD1 (6 bases). This CDR3 has 15 amino acids. V lost 1 base to trimming and J lost 5 bases, with 15 bases between them. Germline V lookup: CDR1 LNHNV, CDR2 YYDKDF (reference sequence). The chain's CDR3 is CATSRVKGELNEQYF. Written as DNA, the CDR3 is TGTGCCACCAGCAGAGTGAAGGGGGAGCTAAACGAGCAGTACTTC.

The chain employs TRBV7-6 and TRBJ1-1; possibly TRBD1 for D (5 bases). V gave up 1 base and J gave up 4 bases, with 10 bases separating them. CDR3 size: 14 residues. Germline-derived CDR1 and CDR2 are SGHVS and FNYEAQ. CDR3 DNA: TGTGCCAGCAGCTTAGATTGGGGCGGCACTGAAGCTTTCTTT. The encoded protein is CASSLDWGGTEAFF.

The gene calls are TRBV7-9 and TRBJ2-1, with TRBD1 as a possible D gene (5 bases). The V and J ends lost 1 base and 0 bases respectively, with 13 bases between them. Germline CDR1 and CDR2: SEHNR and FQNEAQ (reference sequence). CDR3 length equals 17 residues. The CDR3 coding sequence is TGTGCCAGCAGCTTAGGGGGCGGTACCAGCTCCTACAATGAGCAGTTCTTC. Amino acids: CASSLGGGTSSYNEQFF.

The rearrangement joins TRBV4-3 to TRBJ1-5; D might be TRBD1 (6 bases). CDR1 and CDR2 (germline): LGHNA, YSLEER. Trimming left V 1 base short and J 2 bases short, with 15 bases between. The CDR3 runs to 17 residues. The CDR3 loop is CASSQGSYEGGNQPQHF. The CDR3 nucleotides are TGCGCCAGCAGCCAAGGGTCCTACGAGGGGGGCAATCAGCCCCAGCATTTT.

V and J are TRBV4-3 and TRBJ1-1; 8 nucleotides line up with TRBD1. After removal of 5 bases from V and 1 base from J, the junction contained 3 bases not matched to a gene. The germline CDR1 and CDR2 sequences are LGHNA and YSLEER. This CDR3 comprises 14 residues. For the CDR3, the DNA is TGCGCCAGCAGCACGGACAGGGCGAACACTGAAGCTTTCTTT. Its protein is CASSTDRANTEAFF.

V usage is TRBV12-2 and J usage is TRBJ2-7; the D call of TRBD1 is as the table states it, not checked on the DNA. TRBV12-2 represents a pseudogene. The CDR3 contains 14 residues. Here the CDR3 DNA reads TGTGCAAGTCGCTTAGCGCGACAGGGCTACGAGCAGTACTTC. This codes for CASRLARQGYEQYF.

The gene calls are TRBV6-6 and TRBJ1-5; TRBD1 matches at 8 bases. V lost 5 bases to trimming and J lost 2 bases; unmatched junction nucleotides: 5. The CDR3 is made up of 15 amino acids. Germline V gene lookup returns CDR1 MNHNY and CDR2 SVGAGI (reference sequence). CDR3 amino acids: CASSIRDRRNQPQHF. Written as DNA, the CDR3 is TGTGCCAGCAGTATCCGGGACAGGCGCAATCAGCCCCAGCATTTT.

This rearrangement joins TRBV7-9 to TRBJ2-7; 9 bases agree with TRBD2. With V trimmed by 5 bases and J by 6 bases, 8 bases remained unmatched. The CDR3 contains 14 residues. The V gene's germline CDR1 is SEHNR and CDR2 FQNEAQ (reference sequence). CDR3 sequence (DNA): TGTGCCAGCAGCCCGGGACTAGCTCCCCGCGAGCAGTACTTC. Its protein product is CASSPGLAPREQYF. Variable domain in full (rest from reference TRBV7-9 and TRBJ2-7): DTGVSQNPRHKITKRGQNVTFRCDPISEHNRLYWYRQTLGQGPEFLTYFQNEAQLEKSRLLSDRFSAERPKGSFSTLEIQRTEQGDSAMYLCASSPGLAPREQYFGPGTRLTVT.

This chain connects TRBV5-6 to TRBJ1-3, with 9 positions matching TRBD1. V shed 0 bases, J shed 2 bases, and the junction held 3 bases outside the gene matches. Germline V gene lookup returns CDR1 SGHDT and CDR2 YYEEEE. This CDR3 contains 16 residues. CDR3 sequence (DNA): TGTGCCAGCAGCTTGGTACAGGGGGCAGCTGGAAACACCATATATTTT. Its translation: CASSLVQGAAGNTIYF. The full variable domain, with the rest looked up from reference TRBV5-6 and TRBJ1-3, is DAGVTQSPTHLIKTRGQQVTLRCSPKSGHDTVSWYQQALGQGPQFIFQYYEEEERQRGNFPDRFSGHQFPNYSSELNVNALLLGDSALYLCASSLVQGAAGNTIYFGEGSWLTVV.